The 8 T cell receptor beta chains listed next were all sequenced from one sample in a study of T cells after yellow fever vaccination. TCRdb passed the 5' RACE reads through MiXCR, listing each CDR3 protein once. The profile shows roughly 180,000 distinct CDR3 sequences, approximately 6.2% of them singletons. Source: CD4+ T cells sorted from PBMCs, taken on the day of the first yellow fever vaccination. These receptors originate from a man aged 18 to 35 who received the YFV17D yellow fever vaccine.

This clonotype was counted many times. DNA of the CDR3: TGTGCCAGCAGCCAAGTCCGCGGGGGGGCCACAGATACGCAGTATTTT. It encodes CASSQVRGGATDTQYF. This chain joins TRBV3-1 and TRBJ2-3; 9 positions agree with TRBD2. CDR3 length equals 16 residues. In germline, CDR1 is LGHDT, CDR2 YNNKEL (reference sequence). The V gene end was trimmed by 1 base and the J gene end by 2 bases; junction bases not matched to a gene: 4.

This chain joins TRBV7-2 and TRBJ2-5; tentative D call: TRBD2 (6 bases). This CDR3 region has 14 residues. V was pared by 6 bases and J by 1 base, with 12 bases between. Germline lookup yields CDR1 SGHTA and CDR2 FQGNSA. The CDR3 DNA follows: TGTGCCAGCAGACGACCGGGACTCCAAGAGACCCAGTACTTC. It codes for CASRRPGLQETQYF.

This clonotype was counted many times. This chain joins TRBV5-1 and TRBJ2-3; either TRBD1 or TRBD2 may fit D (5 bases each). Germline V gene lookup returns CDR1 SGHRS and CDR2 YFSETQ. The CDR3 loop spans 15 amino acids. Trimming left V 1 base short and J 0 bases short, with 9 bases between. The CDR3 DNA reads TGCGCCAGCAGCTTGTTCGGGGCGAGCACAGATACGCAGTATTTT. It translates to CASSLFGASTDTQYF. The full variable domain, with the rest looked up from reference TRBV5-1 and TRBJ2-3, is KAGVTQTPRYLIKTRGQQVTLSCSPISGHRSVSWYQQTPGQGLQFLFEYFSETQRNKGNFPGRFSGRQFSNSRSEMNVSTLELGDSALYLCASSLFGASTDTQYFGPGTRLTVL.

Many counts were recorded for this clonotype. The V gene is TRBV18, the J gene TRBJ2-2, with D unclear. Trimming took off 1 base at V and 3 bases at J, with 15 bases between the two ends. Germline V lookup: CDR1 KGHSH, CDR2 LQKENI. The CDR3 length is 17 residues. The CDR3 spells CASSPRNSQLDTGELFF. CDR3 nucleotides: TGTGCCAGCTCACCACGTAATAGCCAGCTTGACACCGGGGAGCTGTTTTTT.

Comment on this clonotype: A single base separates this from a much larger clone, so it may be a read error. The genes are TRBV12-3 or TRBV12-4 and TRBJ2-6; D might be TRBD1 (5 bases). This CDR3 is 17 amino acids long. The CDR3 DNA reads TGTCCCAGCAGTTTCGACCAGGGCAGCTCTGGGGCCAACGTCCTGACTTTC. Translation gives CPSSFDQGSSGANVLTF.

This clonotype has a count of ten or more. The rearrangement joins TRBV5-1 to TRBJ2-2; D remains unclear. With 0 bases removed from V and 6 bases from J, the gap between germline ends came to 6 bases. CDR1 and CDR2 from the germline V gene are SGHRS and YFSETQ. This CDR3 is 13 amino acids long. The CDR3 protein is CASSLVGSGELFF. The CDR3 DNA reads TGCGCCAGCAGCTTGGTAGGGTCCGGGGAGCTGTTTTTT.

This clonotype was seen only a few times. The chain joins TRBV28 to TRBJ1-5; D remains unclear. CDR1 and CDR2 (germline): MDHEN, SYDVKM. CDR3 size: 12 residues. Trimming stripped 10 bases from V and 5 bases from J, with 12 bases between. For the CDR3, the DNA is TGTGCCACCCTGACTTTTTATCAGCCCCAGCATTTT. Residues: CATLTFYQPQHF.

This clonotype has at least ten counts. This rearrangement joins TRBV7-2 to TRBJ1-6; D gene ambiguous. V was shortened by 7 bases and J by 7 bases, with 11 bases between the two germline ends. CDR1 and CDR2 from the germline V gene are SGHTA and FQGNSA. The CDR3 contains 13 residues. The CDR3 nucleotides read TGTGCCAGCACCCTAGACGGAAATTCACCCCTCCACTTT. Protein sequence: CASTLDGNSPLHF.